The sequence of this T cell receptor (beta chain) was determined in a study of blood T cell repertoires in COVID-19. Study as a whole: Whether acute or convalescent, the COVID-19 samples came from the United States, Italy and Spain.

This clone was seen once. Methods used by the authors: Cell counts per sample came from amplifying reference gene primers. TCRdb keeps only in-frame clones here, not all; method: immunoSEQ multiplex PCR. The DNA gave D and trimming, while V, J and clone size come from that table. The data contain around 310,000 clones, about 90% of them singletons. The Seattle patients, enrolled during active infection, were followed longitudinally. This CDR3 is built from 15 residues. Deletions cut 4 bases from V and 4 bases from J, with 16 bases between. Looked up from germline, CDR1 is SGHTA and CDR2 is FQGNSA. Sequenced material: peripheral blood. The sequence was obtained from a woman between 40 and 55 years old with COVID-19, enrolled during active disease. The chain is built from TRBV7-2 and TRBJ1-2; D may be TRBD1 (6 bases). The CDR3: CASSSPSGALYGYTF. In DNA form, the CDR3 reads TGTGCCAGCAGCTCACCTTCAGGGGCCCTCTATGGCTACACCTTC.